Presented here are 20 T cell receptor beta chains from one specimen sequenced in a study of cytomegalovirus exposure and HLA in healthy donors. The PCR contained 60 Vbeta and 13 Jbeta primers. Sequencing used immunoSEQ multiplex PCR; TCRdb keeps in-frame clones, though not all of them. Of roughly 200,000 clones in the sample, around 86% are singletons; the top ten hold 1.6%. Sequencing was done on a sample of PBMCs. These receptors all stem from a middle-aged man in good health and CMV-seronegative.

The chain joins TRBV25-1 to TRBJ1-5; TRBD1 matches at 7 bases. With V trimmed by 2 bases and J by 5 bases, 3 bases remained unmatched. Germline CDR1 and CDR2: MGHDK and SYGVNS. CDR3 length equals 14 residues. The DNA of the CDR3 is TGTGCCAGCAGTGAAGAAGGGGGCCATCAGCCCCAGCATTTT. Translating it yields CASSEEGGHQPQHF.

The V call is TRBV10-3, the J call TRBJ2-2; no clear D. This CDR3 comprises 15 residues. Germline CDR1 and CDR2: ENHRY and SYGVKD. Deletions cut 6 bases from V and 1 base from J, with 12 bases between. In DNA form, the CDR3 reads TGTGCCATCAGCCCCAAAGAGCAGAACACCGGGGAGCTGTTTTTT. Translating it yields CAISPKEQNTGELFF.

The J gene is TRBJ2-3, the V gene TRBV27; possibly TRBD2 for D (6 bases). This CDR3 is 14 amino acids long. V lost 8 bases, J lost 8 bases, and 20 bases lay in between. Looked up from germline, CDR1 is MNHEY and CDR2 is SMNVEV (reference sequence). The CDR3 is CASHDGGVRGTQYF. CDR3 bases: TGTGCCAGCCACGACGGGGGAGTTAGGGGTACGCAGTATTTT.

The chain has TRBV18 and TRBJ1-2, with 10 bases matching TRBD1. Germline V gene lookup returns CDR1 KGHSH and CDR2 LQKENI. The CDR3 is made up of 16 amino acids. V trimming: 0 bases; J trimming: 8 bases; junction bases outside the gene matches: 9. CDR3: CASSPPSLGTGVGYTF. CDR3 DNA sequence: TGTGCCAGCTCACCACCCTCTCTGGGGACAGGGGTGGGCTACACCTTC.

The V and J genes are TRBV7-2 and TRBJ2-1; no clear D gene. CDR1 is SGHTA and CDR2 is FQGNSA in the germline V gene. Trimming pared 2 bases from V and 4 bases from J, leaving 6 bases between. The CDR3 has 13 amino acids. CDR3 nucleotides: TGTGCCAGCAGCTTATTCACTTACAATGAGCAGTTCTTC. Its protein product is CASSLFTYNEQFF. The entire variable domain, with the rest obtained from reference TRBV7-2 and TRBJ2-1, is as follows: GAGVSQSPSNKVTEKGKDVELRCDPISGHTALYWYRQSLGQGLEFLIYFQGNSAPDKSGLPSDRFSAERTGGSVSTLTIQRTQQEDSAVYLCASSLFTYNEQFFGPGTRLTVL.

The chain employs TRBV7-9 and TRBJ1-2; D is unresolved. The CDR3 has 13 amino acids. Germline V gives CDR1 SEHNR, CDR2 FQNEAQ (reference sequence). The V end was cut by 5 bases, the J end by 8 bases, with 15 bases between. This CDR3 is CASSLLSGEGYTF. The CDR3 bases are TGTGCCAGCAGCCTCCTTTCCGGGGAGGGCTACACCTTC.

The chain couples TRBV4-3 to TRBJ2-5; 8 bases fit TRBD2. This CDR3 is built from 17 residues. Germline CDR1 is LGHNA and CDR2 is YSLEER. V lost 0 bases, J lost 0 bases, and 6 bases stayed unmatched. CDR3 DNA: TGCGCCAGCAGCCAAGATCCGGCGGGGGGACACCAAGAGACCCAGTACTTC. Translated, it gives CASSQDPAGGHQETQYF.

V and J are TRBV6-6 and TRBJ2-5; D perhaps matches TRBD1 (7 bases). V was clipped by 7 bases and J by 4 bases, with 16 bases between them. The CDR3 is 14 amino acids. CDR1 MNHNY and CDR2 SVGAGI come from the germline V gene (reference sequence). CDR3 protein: CASIQGGSRETQYF. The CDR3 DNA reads TGTGCCAGCATCCAGGGGGGTTCCCGAGAGACCCAGTACTTC.

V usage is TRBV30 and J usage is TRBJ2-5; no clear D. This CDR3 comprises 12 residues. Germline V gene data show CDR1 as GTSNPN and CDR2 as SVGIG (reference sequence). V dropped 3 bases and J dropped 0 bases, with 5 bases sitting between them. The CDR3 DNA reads TGTGCCTGGAGGCGGTACCAAGAGACCCAGTACTTC. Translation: CAWRRYQETQYF.

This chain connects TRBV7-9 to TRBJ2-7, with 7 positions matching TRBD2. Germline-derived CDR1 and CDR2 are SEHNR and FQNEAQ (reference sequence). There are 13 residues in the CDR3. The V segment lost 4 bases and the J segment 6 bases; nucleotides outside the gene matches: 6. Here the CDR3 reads CASSSGLGVEQYF. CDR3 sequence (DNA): TGTGCCAGCAGCTCCGGACTAGGGGTCGAGCAGTACTTC.

The CDR3 nucleotides are TGTGCCTGGAGTGTAGACGGGACAGGGGTTGACGAGCAGTACTTC. Its translation is CAWSVDGTGVDEQYF. The chain is built from TRBV30 and TRBJ2-7; the match to TRBD1 covers 10 bases. CDR3 length equals 15 residues. CDR1 and CDR2 (germline): GTSNPN, SVGIG (reference sequence). Unmatched junction bases numbered 7, after V lost 0 bases and J lost 5 bases.

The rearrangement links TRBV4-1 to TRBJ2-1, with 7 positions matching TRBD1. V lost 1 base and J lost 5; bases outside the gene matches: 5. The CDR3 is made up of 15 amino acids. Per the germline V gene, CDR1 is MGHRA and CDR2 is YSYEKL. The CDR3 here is CASSQGDRENNEQFF. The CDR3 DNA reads TGCGCCAGCAGCCAAGGCGACAGGGAAAACAATGAGCAGTTCTTC.

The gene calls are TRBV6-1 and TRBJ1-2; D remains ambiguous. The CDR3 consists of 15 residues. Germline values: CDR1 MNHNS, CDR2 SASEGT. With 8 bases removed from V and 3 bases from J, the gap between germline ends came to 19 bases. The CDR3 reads CASVDAPGSYYGYTF. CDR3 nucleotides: TGTGCCAGCGTTGATGCACCGGGATCCTACTATGGCTACACCTTC.

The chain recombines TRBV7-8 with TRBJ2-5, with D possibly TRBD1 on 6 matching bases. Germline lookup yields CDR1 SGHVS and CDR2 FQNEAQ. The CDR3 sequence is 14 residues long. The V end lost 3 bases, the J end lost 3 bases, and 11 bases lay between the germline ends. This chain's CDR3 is CASSFRGPKETQYF. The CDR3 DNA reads TGTGCCAGCAGCTTCAGGGGACCCAAAGAGACCCAGTACTTC.

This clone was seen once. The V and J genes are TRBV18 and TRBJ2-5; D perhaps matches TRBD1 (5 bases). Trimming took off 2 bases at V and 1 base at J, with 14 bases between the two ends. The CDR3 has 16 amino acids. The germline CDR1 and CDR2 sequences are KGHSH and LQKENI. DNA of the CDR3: TGTGCCAGCTCACCATTTGCAGGGTCCATCCAAGAGACCCAGTACTTC. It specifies CASSPFAGSIQETQYF.

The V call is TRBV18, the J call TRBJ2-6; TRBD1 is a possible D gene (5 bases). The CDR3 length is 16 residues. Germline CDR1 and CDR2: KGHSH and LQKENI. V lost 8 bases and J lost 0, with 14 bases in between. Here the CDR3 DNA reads TGTGCCAGCACTGGTTCACAGGCCTCTGGGGCCAACGTCCTGACTTTC. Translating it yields CASTGSQASGANVLTF.

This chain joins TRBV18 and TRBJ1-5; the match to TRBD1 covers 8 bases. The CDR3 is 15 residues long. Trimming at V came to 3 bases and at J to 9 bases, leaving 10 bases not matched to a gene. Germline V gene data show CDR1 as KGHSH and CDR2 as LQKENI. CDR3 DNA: TGTGCCAGCTCACCTGGGCAGGGGGCTGATCGGCCCCAGCATTTT. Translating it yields CASSPGQGADRPQHF.

CDR3 region: CSVEPQGSVAEAFF. Here the CDR3 DNA reads TGCAGCGTTGAACCGCAGGGAAGTGTGGCTGAAGCTTTCTTT. The gene calls are TRBV29-1 and TRBJ1-1, with a weak D call TRBD1 (5 bases). CDR3 length equals 14 residues. Trimming removed 2 bases at V and 6 bases at J, with 16 bases between. Germline CDR1 and CDR2: SQVTM and ANQGSEA.

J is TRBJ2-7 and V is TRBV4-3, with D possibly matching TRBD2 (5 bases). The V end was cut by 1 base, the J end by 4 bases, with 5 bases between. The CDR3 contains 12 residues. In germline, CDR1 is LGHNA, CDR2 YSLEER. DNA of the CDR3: TGCGCCAGCAGCCAAGGAGGGTACGAGCAGTACTTC. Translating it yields CASSQGGYEQYF.

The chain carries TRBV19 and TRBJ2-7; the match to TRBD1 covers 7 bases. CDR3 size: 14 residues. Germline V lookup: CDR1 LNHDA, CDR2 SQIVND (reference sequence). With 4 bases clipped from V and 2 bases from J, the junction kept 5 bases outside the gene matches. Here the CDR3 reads CASSNRDRTYEQYF. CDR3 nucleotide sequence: TGTGCCAGTAGTAACCGGGACAGAACCTACGAGCAGTACTTC.